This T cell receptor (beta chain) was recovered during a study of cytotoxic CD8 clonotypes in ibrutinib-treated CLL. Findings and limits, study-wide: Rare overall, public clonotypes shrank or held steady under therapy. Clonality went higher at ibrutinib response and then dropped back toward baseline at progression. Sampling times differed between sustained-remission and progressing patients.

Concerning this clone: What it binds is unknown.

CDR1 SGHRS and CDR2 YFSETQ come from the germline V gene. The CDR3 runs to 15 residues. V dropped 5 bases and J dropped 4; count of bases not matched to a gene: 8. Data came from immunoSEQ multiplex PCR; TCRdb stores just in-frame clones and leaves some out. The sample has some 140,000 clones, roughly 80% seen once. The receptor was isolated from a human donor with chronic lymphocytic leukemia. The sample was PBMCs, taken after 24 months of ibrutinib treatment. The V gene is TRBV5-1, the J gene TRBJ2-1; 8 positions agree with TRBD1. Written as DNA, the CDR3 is TGCGCCAGCAGGTCCGGGACAGGAGGTTACAATGAGCAGTTCTTC. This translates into CASRSGTGGYNEQFF.